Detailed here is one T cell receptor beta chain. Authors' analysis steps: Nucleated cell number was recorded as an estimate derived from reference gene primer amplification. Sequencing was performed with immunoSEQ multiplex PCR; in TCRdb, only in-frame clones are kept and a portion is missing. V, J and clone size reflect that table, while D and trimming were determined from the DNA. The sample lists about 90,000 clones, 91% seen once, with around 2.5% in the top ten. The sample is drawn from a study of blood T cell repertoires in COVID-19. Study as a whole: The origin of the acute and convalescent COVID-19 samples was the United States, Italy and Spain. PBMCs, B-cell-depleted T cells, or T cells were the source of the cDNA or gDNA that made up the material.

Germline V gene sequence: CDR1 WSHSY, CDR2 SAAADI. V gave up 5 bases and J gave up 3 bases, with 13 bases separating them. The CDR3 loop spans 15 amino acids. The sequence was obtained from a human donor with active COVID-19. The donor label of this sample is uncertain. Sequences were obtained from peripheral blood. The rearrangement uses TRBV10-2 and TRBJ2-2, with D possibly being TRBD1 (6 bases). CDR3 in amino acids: CASSQGLLDTGELFF. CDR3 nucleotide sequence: TGCGCCAGCAGTCAGGGGCTCTTGGACACCGGGGAGCTGTTTTTT.